This T cell receptor (beta chain) came from a study of T-cell reconstitution after alpha-beta-depleted transplantation in children. Study observations and caveats: It was surviving recipient T cells and thymic progenitors that gave some patients high TCRbeta diversity at day 60. Counts and diversity of T cells one year after transplant came mostly from newly produced T cells. Reportedly, alpha-beta T cells present about two months post-transplant originated from several hundred expanded clones of graft origin.

The ends lost 6 bases at V and 2 bases at J; junction bases unmatched: 5. CDR1 and CDR2 (germline): MDHEN, SYDVKM. CDR3 length: 14 amino acids. A single count supports this clonotype. Its specificity is unknown. The TCRbeta library was prepared with unique molecular identifiers. TCRdb itself ran the PCR reads through MiXCR, one entry per CDR3 protein. The table records some 450,000 distinct CDR3 sequences, over 40% of them present only once. The clonotype originates from a girl aged 2-10 years with aplastic anemia, due to receive a stem cell transplant. The specimen comprised PBMCs, sampled before TCRalphabeta/CD19-depleted stem cell transplant. The J gene is TRBJ2-5, the V gene TRBV28; 8 bases fit TRBD1. The CDR3 DNA follows: TGTGCCAGCAGAGAGTACAGGGGGCAAGAGACCCAGTACTTC. Translation gives CASREYRGQETQYF.